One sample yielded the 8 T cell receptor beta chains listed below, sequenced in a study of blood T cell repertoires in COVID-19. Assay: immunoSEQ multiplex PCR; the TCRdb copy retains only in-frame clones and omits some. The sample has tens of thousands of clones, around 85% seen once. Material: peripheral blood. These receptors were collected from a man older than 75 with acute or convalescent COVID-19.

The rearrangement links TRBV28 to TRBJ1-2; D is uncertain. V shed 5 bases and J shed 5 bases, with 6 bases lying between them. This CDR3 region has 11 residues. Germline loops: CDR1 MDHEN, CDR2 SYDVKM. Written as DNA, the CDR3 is TGTGCCAGCAGTACAGTATATGGCTACACCTTC. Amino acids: CASSTVYGYTF.

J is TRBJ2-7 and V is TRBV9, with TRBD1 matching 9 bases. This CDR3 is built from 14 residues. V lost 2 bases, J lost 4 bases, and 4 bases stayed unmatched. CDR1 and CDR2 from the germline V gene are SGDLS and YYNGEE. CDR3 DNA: TGTGCCAGCAGCGTGGGGACAGGGCGATACGAGCAGTACTTC. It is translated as CASSVGTGRYEQYF. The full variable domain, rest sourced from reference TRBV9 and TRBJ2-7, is DSGVTQTPKHLITATGQRVTLRCSPRSGDLSVYWYQQSLDQGLQFLIQYYNGEERAKGNILERFSAQQFPDLHSELNLSSLELGDSALYFCASSVGTGRYEQYFGPGTRLTVT.

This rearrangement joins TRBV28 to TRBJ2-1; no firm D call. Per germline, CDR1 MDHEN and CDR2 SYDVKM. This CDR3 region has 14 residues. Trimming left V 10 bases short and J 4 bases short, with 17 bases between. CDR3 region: CATRGSSSYNEQFF. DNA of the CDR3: TGTGCCACCCGCGGTAGTTCCTCTTACAATGAGCAGTTCTTC.

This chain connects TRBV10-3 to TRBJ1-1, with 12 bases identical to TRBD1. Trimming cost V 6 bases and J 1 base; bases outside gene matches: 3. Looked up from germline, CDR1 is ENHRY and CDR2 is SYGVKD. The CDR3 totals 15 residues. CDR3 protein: CAIRGGQGANTEAFF. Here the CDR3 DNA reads TGTGCCATCAGGGGGGGACAGGGGGCGAACACTGAAGCTTTCTTT.

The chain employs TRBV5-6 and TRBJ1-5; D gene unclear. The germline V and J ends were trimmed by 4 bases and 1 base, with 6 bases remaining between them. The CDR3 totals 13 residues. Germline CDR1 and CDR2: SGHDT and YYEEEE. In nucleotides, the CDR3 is TGTGCCAGCAGCCGGGAGAGCAATCAGCCCCAGCATTTT. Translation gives CASSRESNQPQHF.

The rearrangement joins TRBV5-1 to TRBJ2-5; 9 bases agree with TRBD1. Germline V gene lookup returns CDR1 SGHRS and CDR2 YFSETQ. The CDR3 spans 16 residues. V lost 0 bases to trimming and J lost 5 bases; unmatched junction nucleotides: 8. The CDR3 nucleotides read TGCGCCAGCAGCTTGGGGGATCGACAGGGGGGCGAGACCCAGTACTTC. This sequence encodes CASSLGDRQGGETQYF. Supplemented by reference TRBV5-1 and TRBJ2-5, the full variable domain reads KAGVTQTPRYLIKTRGQQVTLSCSPISGHRSVSWYQQTPGQGLQFLFEYFSETQRNKGNFPGRFSGRQFSNSRSEMNVSTLELGDSALYLCASSLGDRQGGETQYFGPGTRLLVL.

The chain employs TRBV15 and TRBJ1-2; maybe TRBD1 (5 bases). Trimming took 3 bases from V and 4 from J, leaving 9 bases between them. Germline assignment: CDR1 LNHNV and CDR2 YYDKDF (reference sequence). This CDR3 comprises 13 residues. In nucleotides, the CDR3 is TGTGCCACCAGCAGGGGGCCAGGCTATGGCTACACCTTC. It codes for CATSRGPGYGYTF.

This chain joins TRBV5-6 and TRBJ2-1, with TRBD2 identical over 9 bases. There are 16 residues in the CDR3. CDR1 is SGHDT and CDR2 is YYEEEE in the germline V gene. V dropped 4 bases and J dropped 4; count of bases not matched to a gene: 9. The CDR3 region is CASSRARLADYNEQFF. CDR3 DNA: TGTGCCAGCAGCCGAGCGCGACTAGCGGATTACAATGAGCAGTTCTTC.